This section outlines one TCR beta chain sequence together with its context. This sample is drawn from a study of blood T cell repertoires in COVID-19. Turning to the study itself: Samples of COVID-19 (acute and convalescent) were obtained from the United States, Italy and Spain. Sources were T cells, B-cell-depleted T cells, or PBMCs; the material itself was cDNA or gDNA.

Assay: immunoSEQ multiplex PCR; the TCRdb copy retains only in-frame clones and omits some. The table has approximately 100,000 clones, roughly 92% seen once. This TCR was sampled from a man aged 45-65 years with active COVID-19. The sequenced material came from peripheral blood.

Here the CDR3 reads CATAPNVAGTKSRPGVDEKLFF. In DNA form, the CDR3 reads TGTGCCACGGCCCCGAACGTAGCCGGGACCAAAAGCCGTCCAGGGGTGGATGAAAAACTGTTTTTT. The chain couples TRBV9 to TRBJ1-4; a possible D gene is TRBD1 (6 bases). Deletions cut 9 bases from V and 6 bases from J, with 42 bases between. Germline V CDR1 and CDR2: SGDLS, YYNGEE. This CDR3 has 22 residues. Drawing the rest from reference TRBV9 and TRBJ1-4, the complete variable domain is DSGVTQTPKHLITATGQRVTLRCSPRSGDLSVYWYQQSLDQGLQFLIQYYNGEERAKGNILERFSAQQFPDLHSELNLSSLELGDSALYFCATAPNVAGTKSRPGVDEKLFFGSGTQLSVL.